This T cell receptor beta chain emerged from a study of T cell responses to AZD1222 COVID-19 vaccine. Sequencing used immunoSEQ multiplex PCR; TCRdb keeps in-frame clones, though not all of them. The data show 95,000 to 110,000 clones, with over 75% seen just once and around a sixth held by the top ten. CDR1 is MDHEN and CDR2 is SYDVKM in the germline V gene. This CDR3 comprises 13 residues. V shed 3 bases and J shed 2 bases, with 6 bases lying between them. The rearrangement joins TRBV28 to TRBJ2-3; no reliable D call. The sequencing used peripheral blood, collected on day 0 of AZD1222 vaccination. The sequence was obtained from an adult in good health. The CDR3 region has the DNA TGTGCCAGCAGTTTGTCCACCACAGATACGCAGTATTTT. Its translation: CASSLSTTDTQYF.